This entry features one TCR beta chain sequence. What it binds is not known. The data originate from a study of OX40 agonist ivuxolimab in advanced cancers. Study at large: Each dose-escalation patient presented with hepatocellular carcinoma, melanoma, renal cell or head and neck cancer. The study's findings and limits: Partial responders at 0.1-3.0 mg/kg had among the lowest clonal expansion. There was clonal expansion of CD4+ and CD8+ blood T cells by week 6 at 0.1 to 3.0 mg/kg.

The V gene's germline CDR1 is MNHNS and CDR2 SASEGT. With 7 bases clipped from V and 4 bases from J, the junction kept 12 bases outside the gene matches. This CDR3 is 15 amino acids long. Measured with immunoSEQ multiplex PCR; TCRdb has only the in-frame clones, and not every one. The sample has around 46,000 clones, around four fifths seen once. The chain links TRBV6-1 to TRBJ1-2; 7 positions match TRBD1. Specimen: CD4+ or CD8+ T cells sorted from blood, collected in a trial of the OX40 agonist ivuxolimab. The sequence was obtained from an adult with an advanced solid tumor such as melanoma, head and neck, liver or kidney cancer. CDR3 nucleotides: TGTGCCAGCATCGGGATCCTAGGGGGCCGCTATGGCTACACCTTC. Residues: CASIGILGGRYGYTF.